The 20 T cell receptor beta chains reported below all come from one sample, sequenced in a study of blood T cell repertoires in COVID-19. Using immunoSEQ multiplex PCR, the repertoire was profiled, and TCRdb retains in-frame clones only, with some absent. The sample carries over 200,000 clones, more than 70% recorded once. The sequenced sample was peripheral blood. The receptor set was obtained from a man aged 40-49 years with active or convalescent COVID-19.

V gene TRBV4-1 combines with J gene TRBJ1-4, with a possible D match to TRBD1 (6 bases). Trimming took 4 bases from V and 3 from J, leaving 15 bases between them. The CDR3 loop spans 16 amino acids. CDR1 is MGHRA, CDR2 YSYEKL, per germline. CDR3 bases: TGCGCCAGCAGCCCAACAGGGAACGGGGCTAATGAAAAACTGTTTTTT. It is translated as CASSPTGNGANEKLFF.

This clone was seen only once. The chain uses TRBV4-1 and TRBJ2-3, with 12 bases fitting TRBD1. Germline CDR1 reads MGHRA; CDR2 reads YSYEKL. The trim removed 4 bases at V and 3 bases at J, leaving 5 bases unmatched. There are 16 residues in the CDR3. CDR3 protein: CASSPRDRGLTDTQYF. The CDR3 nucleotides are TGCGCCAGCAGCCCCCGGGACAGGGGGCTGACAGATACGCAGTATTTT.

V and J are TRBV3-1 (or the pseudogene TRBV3-2) and TRBJ1-1; unclear D gene. The length of the CDR3 is 15 residues. CDR1 and CDR2 from the germline V gene are LGHDT and YNNKEL (reference sequence). V lost 6 bases, J lost 4 bases, and 18 bases lay in between. The CDR3 DNA reads as TGTGCCAGCAGTCTCTGGCAGTCCCTGGCCACTGAAGCTTTCTTT. Encoded protein: CASSLWQSLATEAFF.

For this clone: This specimen includes other DNA sequences encoding the same CDR3. The rearrangement joins TRBV24-1 to TRBJ1-1, with TRBD1 identical over 8 bases. The germline V gene encodes CDR1 KGHDR and CDR2 SFDVKD. This CDR3 contains 15 residues. The V and J ends lost 4 bases and 0 bases, in that order; junction bases with no gene match: 3. The CDR3 is CATSDGQGMNTEAFF. The CDR3 DNA is TGTGCCACCAGTGACGGACAGGGTATGAACACTGAAGCTTTCTTT.

This clone is medium-sized by share. The chain has TRBV5-4 and TRBJ2-7, with 7 bases aligning to TRBD1. Germline lookup yields CDR1 SGHNT and CDR2 YYREEE (reference sequence). The CDR3 has 14 residues. J lost 2 bases, V lost 7 bases, and 9 bases had no gene match. This chain's CDR3 is CASRSRGSPYEQYF. The DNA of the CDR3 is TGTGCCAGCCGCAGCAGGGGGTCCCCCTACGAGCAGTACTTC.

The V call is TRBV25-1, the J call TRBJ2-3; TRBD2 aligns across 8 bases. The CDR3 runs to 15 residues. Trimming removed 8 bases from V and 6 bases from J; junction bases left unmatched: 13. The germline V gene encodes CDR1 MGHDK and CDR2 SYGVNS. CDR3 nucleotide sequence: TGTGCCAGCCTAGACAGGCGGGAGGCCCCGGATACGCAGTATTTT. Its translation is CASLDRREAPDTQYF.

The rearrangement joins TRBV15 to TRBJ1-3; TRBD1 might be the D (5 bases). Germline CDR1 LNHNV, CDR2 YYDKDF (reference sequence). V was trimmed by 4 bases and J by 3 bases, leaving 10 bases between them. CDR3 size: 14 residues. The CDR3 loop is CATSTGLSGNTIYF. The CDR3 nucleotides are TGTGCCACCAGCACAGGGTTAAGTGGAAACACCATATATTTT.

This chain joins TRBV30 and TRBJ2-2, with D perhaps matching TRBD1 (6 bases). This CDR3 is built from 15 residues. Trimming stripped 5 bases from V and 0 bases from J, with 13 bases between. Germline V gene sequence: CDR1 GTSNPN, CDR2 SVGIG (reference sequence). The CDR3 sequence is CAWRDILSNTGELFF. In DNA form, the CDR3 reads TGTGCCTGGCGGGACATACTTTCGAACACCGGGGAGCTGTTTTTT.

The chain carries TRBV10-1 and TRBJ1-3, with D unclear. CDR3 length: 16 amino acids. Trimming left V 6 bases short and J 1 base short, with 16 bases between. Germline V gene lookup returns CDR1 WNHNN and CDR2 SYGVQD (reference sequence). Here the CDR3 DNA reads TGCGCCAGCAGCAACGGGGTTCAAGCGTCTGGAAACACCATATATTTT. This gives the protein CASSNGVQASGNTIYF.

CDR3 bases: TGTGCCTGGAGTATTCAAGACAGGGTAGGGGTCTACACCTTC. Its translation: CAWSIQDRVGVYTF. The chain is built from TRBV30 and TRBJ1-2, with 7 bases aligning to TRBD1. This CDR3 contains 14 residues. Looked up from germline, CDR1 is GTSNPN and CDR2 is SVGIG (reference sequence). J was trimmed by 10 bases and V by 2 bases; bases with no gene match: 13.

This clone was picked up one time. The chain recombines TRBV6-2 or TRBV6-3 with TRBJ2-1; no reliable D call. Trimming took off 4 bases at V and 6 bases at J, with 10 bases between the two ends. CDR1 MNHEY and CDR2 SVGEGT come from the germline V gene. There are 13 residues in the CDR3. The CDR3 sequence: CASSSQSSNEQFF. The CDR3 DNA sequence: TGTGCCAGCAGTTCCCAATCCAGCAATGAGCAGTTCTTC.

This clone is classed as medium-sized. The genes are TRBV5-3 and TRBJ2-7; 9 bases are shared with TRBD1. TRBV5-3 is an ORF, and what it does is uncertain. The V segment lost 3 bases and the J segment 5 bases; nucleotides outside the gene matches: 6. The CDR3 loop spans 14 amino acids. CDR3 bases: TGTGCCAGAAGCTGCTCGACAGGGGGTAACGAGCAGTACTTC. It translates to CARSCSTGGNEQYF.

This clone was observed a handful of times. The V gene is TRBV7-8, the J gene TRBJ1-2; the match to TRBD1 covers 8 bases. Germline V CDR1 and CDR2: SGHVS, FQNEAQ. The junction had 7 bases not matched to a gene; V was cut back by 1 base and J by 3 bases. The CDR3 runs 16 residues. The CDR3 spells CASSLGTGKLDYGYTF. The CDR3 DNA is TGTGCCAGCAGCTTAGGGACAGGGAAATTGGACTATGGCTACACCTTC.

The rearrangement links TRBV18 to TRBJ2-5; 8 nucleotides match TRBD1. The junction had 7 bases not matched to a gene; V was cut back by 3 bases and J by 4 bases. The germline CDR1 and CDR2 sequences are KGHSH and LQKENI. The CDR3 runs 15 residues. As DNA, the CDR3 is TGTGCCAGCTCACCGGGACAGGAGGGTGGAGAGACCCAGTACTTC. It codes for CASSPGQEGGETQYF.

The chain couples TRBV7-9 to TRBJ1-2; D remains unclear. CDR1 is SEHNR, CDR2 FQNEAQ, per germline (reference sequence). Trimming stripped 4 bases from V and 4 bases from J, with 7 bases between. This CDR3 comprises 12 residues. In nucleotides, the CDR3 is TGTGCCAGCAGCTATCAGTCCTATGGCTACACCTTC. Its translation is CASSYQSYGYTF.

The gene calls are TRBV29-1 and TRBJ1-2; tentative D call: TRBD1 (5 bases). This CDR3 has 11 amino acids. Per the germline V gene, CDR1 is SQVTM and CDR2 is ANQGSEA. Trimming shortened V by 4 bases and J by 9 bases, and 12 bases separated the two germline ends. The CDR3 reads CSVVERGSYTF. The CDR3 DNA reads TGCAGCGTTGTTGAACGGGGGAGCTACACCTTC.

The chain combines TRBV3-1 (or the pseudogene TRBV3-2) with TRBJ2-7, with 8 bases lining up with TRBD2. The CDR3 consists of 19 residues. In germline, CDR1 is LGHDT, CDR2 YNNKEL (reference sequence). J lost 5 bases, V lost 4 bases, and 22 bases had no gene match. CDR3 amino acids: CASSPKEGGGSGSSHEQYF. The CDR3 DNA is TGTGCCAGCAGCCCGAAAGAGGGCGGAGGGAGCGGGAGTTCCCACGAGCAGTACTTC.

This sequence joins TRBV24-1 and TRBJ2-4; a weak D match, TRBD1 (5 bases). The CDR3 sequence is 13 residues long. V was pared by 2 bases and J by 10 bases, with 11 bases between. Germline V gene lookup returns CDR1 KGHDR and CDR2 SFDVKD. CDR3 in DNA: TGTGCCACCAGTGATTGGCCCCCAGGGATTCAGTACTTC. Translating it yields CATSDWPPGIQYF.

This clone was observed once. The CDR3 sequence: CASSQDHRNYGYTF. CDR3 DNA: TGTGCCAGCAGCCAAGATCACAGGAACTATGGCTACACCTTC. The chain links TRBV3-1 (or the pseudogene TRBV3-2) to TRBJ1-2, with D possibly TRBD1 on 5 matching bases. From germline, CDR1 is LGHDT and CDR2 YNNKEL (reference sequence). The CDR3 is 14 amino acids. V was shortened by 0 bases and J by 2 bases, with 7 bases between the two germline ends.

The V gene is TRBV7-3, the J gene TRBJ1-2; 9 bases agree with TRBD1. Trimming cost V 5 bases and J 7 bases; bases outside gene matches: 11. In germline, CDR1 is SGHTA, CDR2 FQGTGA. CDR3 length: 15 residues. CDR3 sequence (DNA): TGTGCCAGCAGCCCCGCGGGACAGGGAGACGGTGGCTACACCTTC. It encodes CASSPAGQGDGGYTF. Drawing the rest from reference TRBV7-3 and TRBJ1-2, the complete variable domain is GAGVSQTPSNKVTEKGKYVELRCDPISGHTALYWYRQSLGQGPEFLIYFQGTGAADDSGLPNDRFFAVRPEGSVSTLKIQRTERGDSAVYLCASSPAGQGDGGYTFGSGTRLTVV.